What follows are 22 T cell receptor beta chains derived from one specimen sequenced in a study of CD4 and CD8 cells across lung adenocarcinoma regions. MiXCR, run by TCRdb on the PCR reads, gives a single entry per CDR3 protein. Among 5,500 to 7,000 distinct CDR3 sequences, around 49% were seen once, and the ten largest hold roughly 87%. Sequencing was carried out using CD8+ T cells from the margin of a lung tumor. The receptors stem from a male donor with lung adenocarcinoma. The CD4 and CD8 labels of this study may be unreliable.

The chain links TRBV6-1 to TRBJ2-3; TRBD1 agrees at 10 bases. Germline trimming cut 1 base from V and 4 bases from J; bases unmatched to any gene: 2. This CDR3 comprises 15 residues. Germline CDR1 is MNHNS and CDR2 is SASEGT. DNA for the CDR3: TGTGCCAGCAGTGAAGGGGGGACAGGGGCAGATACGCAGTATTTT. It specifies CASSEGGTGADTQYF.

There are many counts of this clonotype. The rearrangement links TRBV6-5 to TRBJ2-3; no definite D call. V was cut by 7 bases and J by 1 base, with 12 bases left in between. CDR3 length: 14 amino acids. Germline assignment: CDR1 MNHEY and CDR2 SVGAGI. For the CDR3, the DNA is TGTGCCAGCACCCTACCCACACGCACAGATACGCAGTATTTT. Translating it yields CASTLPTRTDTQYF.

This clonotype showed up just a few times. The chain carries TRBV6-1 and TRBJ2-2, with D unresolved. In germline, CDR1 is MNHNS, CDR2 SASEGT. V was pared by 8 bases and J by 9 bases, with 10 bases between. The CDR3 sequence is 11 residues long. For the CDR3, the DNA is TGTGCCAGCCACTCGGGCCGGGAGCTGTTTTTT. Amino acid sequence: CASHSGRELFF.

This clonotype was seen only a few times. The V and J genes are TRBV4-1 and TRBJ2-3; TRBD2 matches at 10 bases. This CDR3 is 15 amino acids long. Unmatched junction bases numbered 5, after V lost 4 bases and J lost 4 bases. Germline lookup yields CDR1 MGHRA and CDR2 YSYEKL. This CDR3 is CASSPGLANADTQYF. The DNA of the CDR3 is TGCGCCAGCAGCCCGGGACTAGCGAACGCAGATACGCAGTATTTT.

The V and J genes are TRBV10-3 and TRBJ2-1, with D perhaps matching TRBD1 (6 bases). The V gene lost 6 bases and the J gene lost 2 bases, with 17 bases spanning the gap. The germline gives CDR1 ENHRY, CDR2 SYGVKD. The CDR3 consists of 16 residues. CDR3 in amino acids: CAIRENTGRTYNEQFF. CDR3 nucleotides: TGTGCCATCAGAGAGAATACAGGGAGAACCTACAATGAGCAGTTCTTC.

The rearrangement uses TRBV20-1 and TRBJ2-2, with TRBD2 matching 9 bases. In germline, CDR1 is DFQATT, CDR2 SNEGSKA (reference sequence). V lost 0 bases, J lost 4 bases, and 3 bases stayed unmatched. The CDR3 totals 15 residues. The CDR3 nucleotides read TGCAGTGCTAGAGAGACTAGCGGCGTCACCGGGGAGCTGTTTTTT. It specifies CSARETSGVTGELFF.

This CDR3 is CASSSDPVVYEQYF. The CDR3 DNA is TGTGCCAGCAGCTCCGACCCCGTGGTCTACGAGCAGTACTTC. This chain connects TRBV5-6 to TRBJ2-7; D is unresolved. V dropped 3 bases and J dropped 3 bases, with 13 bases sitting between them. The CDR3 length is 14 residues. Germline V gene sequence: CDR1 SGHDT, CDR2 YYEEEE.

This clonotype has a count of ten or more. The CDR3 region is CASSAQPQPSYEQYF. The CDR3 nucleotides read TGTGCCAGCAGTGCCCAACCACAGCCCTCCTACGAGCAGTACTTC. V gene TRBV6-1 combines with J gene TRBJ2-7; D remains unclear. Germline values: CDR1 MNHNS, CDR2 SASEGT. The CDR3 is 15 amino acids. V lost 4 bases, J lost 0 bases, and 13 bases lay in between.

The chain links TRBV11-2 to TRBJ2-7; 8 nucleotides agree with TRBD1. The J call may be faulty, since TRBJ2-1 better matches the DNA end. The CDR3 consists of 13 residues. Germline CDR1 and CDR2: SGHAT and FQNNGV. For the CDR3, the DNA is TGTGCCAGCAGCTCAGACAGGGGCAATGAGCAGTTCTTC. This gives the protein CASSSDRGNEQFF.

As to this clonotype: It is unclear where the CDR3 begins or ends on the DNA, so no DNA is shown, and the CDR3 is as TCRdb lists it. The chain couples TRBV6-1 to TRBJ1-5; no DNA check was done on the table's D call, TRBD1. The CDR3 extends over 19 residues, inclusive of both ends. CDR1 and CDR2 (germline): MNHNS, SASEGT. Here the CDR3 reads CASSEAWGQGTYSNQPHHF.

This rearrangement joins TRBV6-1 to TRBJ2-5; D is unresolved. The germline CDR1 and CDR2 sequences are MNHNS and SASEGT. The CDR3 runs to 15 residues. V lost 4 bases and J lost 0, with 12 bases in between. CDR3 amino acids: CASSAAVWDQETQYF. In DNA, the CDR3 is TGTGCCAGCAGTGCAGCCGTTTGGGACCAAGAGACCCAGTACTTC.

V and J are TRBV7-2 and TRBJ2-1; D call uncertain. The DNA end favors TRBJ2-5, so the J call may be wrong. Germline CDR1 is SGHTA and CDR2 is FQGNSA. The CDR3 contains 15 residues. The CDR3 loop reads CASSLIQLPGETQYF. The CDR3 coding sequence is TGTGCCAGCAGCTTAATCCAGCTCCCCGGAGAGACCCAGTACTTC.

V and J are TRBV7-2 and TRBJ2-1; D is possibly TRBD1 (5 bases). The J call is doubtful: the DNA matches TRBJ2-7 better. CDR1 SGHTA and CDR2 FQGNSA come from the germline V gene. CDR3 length equals 13 residues. CDR3 sequence (DNA): TGTGCCAGCAGCTTGGACAACTACAATGAGCAGTACTTC. It yields the protein CASSLDNYNEQYF.

In the case of this clonotype: A much larger clone is a single base away; this may be a read error. This chain uses TRBV7-6 with TRBJ2-1, with D perhaps assigned TRBD1 or TRBD2 (5 bases each). V dropped 0 bases and J dropped 10 bases, with 10 bases sitting between them. The CDR3 has 13 residues. Germline CDR1 is SGHVS and CDR2 is FNYEAQ. In DNA form, the CDR3 reads TGTGCCAGCAGCTTAGCTTCCCGGGGCGAGCAGTTCTTC. It yields the protein CASSLASRGEQFF.

V usage is TRBV27 and J usage is TRBJ2-3; TRBD2 matches at 9 bases. The trim removed 6 bases at V and 5 bases at J, leaving 12 bases unmatched. Germline CDR1 MNHEY, CDR2 SMNVEV (reference sequence). The CDR3 extends over 16 amino acids. The CDR3 DNA reads TGTGCCAGCAGCCCCCGGGGACTAGCTTTCATAGATACGCAGTATTTT. Translated: CASSPRGLAFIDTQYF.

This clonotype showed up many times. This rearrangement joins TRBV6-5 to TRBJ2-1; 11 bases fit TRBD2. With 0 bases clipped from V and 7 bases from J, the junction kept 5 bases outside the gene matches. Germline V gene lookup returns CDR1 MNHEY and CDR2 SVGAGI. This CDR3 has 16 amino acids. The CDR3: CASSYSLAGGRNEQFF. Written as DNA, the CDR3 is TGTGCCAGCAGTTACTCCCTAGCGGGGGGTCGGAATGAGCAGTTCTTC.

J is TRBJ2-5 and V is TRBV6-1; D uncertain. This CDR3 contains 15 residues. Per germline, CDR1 MNHNS and CDR2 SASEGT. Deletions cut 2 bases from V and 5 bases from J, with 15 bases between. CDR3 DNA sequence: TGTGCCAGCAGTGAAAACCCGCTTCAGACCGAGACCCAGTACTTC. Translation gives CASSENPLQTETQYF.

This clonotype has more than one count but fewer than ten. The genes are TRBV27 and TRBJ2-5; tentatively, D is TRBD2 (7 bases). Between the trimmed V and J ends, which lost 1 base and 6 bases, there was a span of 15 bases. The CDR3 is 15 residues long. Germline V gives CDR1 MNHEY, CDR2 SMNVEV (reference sequence). In DNA form, the CDR3 reads TGTGCCAGCAGTTTATTTCGGGGGGCCACCCAGACCCAGTACTTC. Its protein product is CASSLFRGATQTQYF.

The chain carries TRBV5-1 and TRBJ1-4; the match to TRBD1 covers 7 bases. Germline lookup yields CDR1 SGHRS and CDR2 YFSETQ. This CDR3 contains 15 residues. V shed 2 bases, J shed 3 bases, and the junction held 4 bases outside the gene matches. The CDR3 is CASSLQGPPNEKLFF. CDR3 coding DNA: TGCGCCAGCAGCTTACAGGGGCCTCCTAATGAAAAACTGTTTTTT.

This chain links TRBV7-9 with TRBJ2-1; D tentatively reads TRBD1 or TRBD2 (6 bases each). Matching the DNA end better, TRBJ2-7 makes the J call doubtful. Germline V lookup: CDR1 SEHNR, CDR2 FQNEAQ (reference sequence). The CDR3 runs to 17 residues. As DNA, the CDR3 is TGTGCCAGCAGCTTACAAGGGGGGCGGGGCTGGGCCTACGAGCAGTACTTC. Its translation: CASSLQGGRGWAYEQYF.

This clonotype has just one count. The chain joins TRBV6-5 to TRBJ2-1; D gene ambiguous. The end of the DNA aligns better with TRBJ2-5, so the J call may be wrong. The CDR3 is made up of 15 amino acids. The germline V gene encodes CDR1 MNHEY and CDR2 SVGAGI. The CDR3 region is CASSYSHDTQNTQYF. The CDR3 bases are TGTGCCAGCAGTTACTCCCATGACACCCAAAACACCCAGTACTTC.

Details on this clonotype: A read error may account for a junction end that differs from germline. This rearrangement joins TRBV7-2 to TRBJ2-3, with D unclear. This CDR3 spans 12 amino acids. Germline CDR1 reads SGHTA; CDR2 reads FQGNSA. The CDR3 protein is CAGSLSTDTQYF. For the CDR3, the DNA is TGTGCGGGCAGCTTATCCACAGACACGCAGTATTTC.